One sample yielded the 13 T cell receptor beta chains listed below, sequenced in a study of blood T cell repertoires in COVID-19. Sequencing used immunoSEQ multiplex PCR; TCRdb keeps in-frame clones, though not all of them. The top ten hold roughly 15% of the sample, which has about 44,000 clones, 70% to 90% seen once. The sample was peripheral blood. The source of these receptors is a man in his sixties or seventies with active COVID-19.

The rearrangement joins TRBV7-2 to TRBJ2-7; 11 bases fit TRBD1. The CDR3 extends over 16 amino acids. V lost 5 bases, J lost 3 bases, and 9 bases stayed unmatched. The germline gives CDR1 SGHTA, CDR2 FQGNSA. The CDR3 nucleotides are TGTGCCAGCAGCCCCACGGACAGGGGGCGCTTCTACGAGCAGTACTTC. Protein sequence: CASSPTDRGRFYEQYF.

This sequence joins TRBV2 and TRBJ2-7, with 9 positions matching TRBD1. Trimming at V came to 7 bases and at J to 0 bases, leaving 4 bases not matched to a gene. The length of the CDR3 is 14 residues. CDR1 is SNHLY and CDR2 is FYNNEI in the germline V gene. CDR3 DNA: TGTGCCAGCACTTACAGGGGGCTCTCCTACGAGCAGTACTTC. Translated: CASTYRGLSYEQYF.

Only one count was recorded for this clone. CDR3 sequence: CATSAGGAITDTQYF. CDR3 sequence (DNA): TGTGCCACCAGTGCTGGGGGGGCCATCACAGATACGCAGTATTTT. The chain carries TRBV24-1 and TRBJ2-3; D is possibly TRBD2 (7 bases). The V end lost 5 bases, the J end lost 2 bases, and 13 bases lay between the germline ends. Germline V gene data show CDR1 as KGHDR and CDR2 as SFDVKD. The CDR3 covers 15 residues.

This clone was seen only once. The same CDR3 is also encoded by other DNA sequences in this sample. The chain has TRBV28 and TRBJ2-5, with 9 bases fitting TRBD2. Germline V gives CDR1 MDHEN, CDR2 SYDVKM. The CDR3 extends over 15 amino acids. The V and J ends lost 3 bases and 2 bases, in that order; junction bases with no gene match: 4. DNA of the CDR3: TGTGCCAGCAGTTTTTCGAGCGGGGGGCAAGAGACCCAGTACTTC. Amino acids: CASSFSSGGQETQYF.

This sequence joins TRBV19 and TRBJ2-2, with 7 bases matching TRBD1. Per germline, CDR1 LNHDA and CDR2 SQIVND (reference sequence). There are 16 residues in the CDR3. The V segment lost 2 bases and the J segment 1 base; nucleotides outside the gene matches: 4. CDR3 protein: CASSIYRGKNTGELFF. In DNA, the CDR3 is TGTGCCAGTAGTATATACAGGGGTAAGAACACCGGGGAGCTGTTTTTT.

CDR3 nucleotides: TGTGCCAGCAGCCAGGCGGGGAGAAAGACCCAGTACTTC. It specifies CASSQAGRKTQYF. The chain recombines TRBV3-1 (or the pseudogene TRBV3-2) with TRBJ2-5; possibly TRBD2 for D (6 bases). V lost 3 bases, J lost 6 bases, and 11 bases lay in between. The CDR3 covers 13 residues. Germline CDR1 reads LGHDT; CDR2 reads YNNKEL (reference sequence).

The V gene is TRBV6-2 or TRBV6-3, the J gene TRBJ1-1; tentative D call: TRBD1 (6 bases). From germline, CDR1 is MNHEY and CDR2 SVGEGT. The V end was cut by 2 bases, the J end by 1 base, with 11 bases between. The CDR3 loop spans 15 amino acids. The CDR3 nucleotides read TGTGCCAGCAGTTACGGGGCAGGGGAGAACACTGAAGCTTTCTTT. This translates into CASSYGAGENTEAFF.

This clone was seen just once. V and J are TRBV5-4 and TRBJ2-7; a possible D gene is TRBD2 (5 bases). Germline CDR1 SGHNT, CDR2 YYREEE (reference sequence). This CDR3 region has 14 residues. The V end lost 0 bases, the J end lost 2 bases, and 9 bases lay between the germline ends. CDR3 DNA: TGTGCCAGCAGCTTGGACGTGGAGGCCTACGAGCAGTACTTC. This translates into CASSLDVEAYEQYF.

This rearrangement joins TRBV7-8 to TRBJ2-7, with TRBD2 as a possible D gene (6 bases). Trimming removed 3 bases at V and 0 bases at J, with 12 bases between. The CDR3 consists of 15 residues. Germline lookup yields CDR1 SGHVS and CDR2 FQNEAQ. As DNA, the CDR3 is TGTGCCAGCAGCTTGGCGGGGATACACTCCTACGAGCAGTACTTC. Its protein product is CASSLAGIHSYEQYF.

V gene TRBV19 combines with J gene TRBJ2-1; tentatively, D is TRBD2 (7 bases). This CDR3 contains 16 residues. The germline V gene encodes CDR1 LNHDA and CDR2 SQIVND (reference sequence). Between the trimmed V and J ends, which lost 4 bases and 1 base, there was a span of 14 bases. CDR3 DNA: TGTGCCAGTAGTAGGAGGGAGGGGGGGTCCTACAATGAGCAGTTCTTC. Translated, it gives CASSRREGGSYNEQFF.

CDR3 in DNA: TGTGCCAGCTCAAGTCGTCCCTATACGACAGACCTTAATACGAACACTGAAGCTTTCTTT. It translates to CASSSRPYTTDLNTNTEAFF. The chain combines TRBV18 with TRBJ1-1, with D possibly matching TRBD1 (5 bases). In germline, CDR1 is KGHSH, CDR2 LQKENI. V shed 5 bases and J shed 1 base, with 29 bases lying between them. The CDR3 spans 20 residues.

This sequence joins TRBV7-3 and TRBJ1-1, with a weak D call TRBD1 (5 bases). The germline CDR1 and CDR2 sequences are SGHTA and FQGTGA. V was trimmed by 5 bases and J by 13 bases, leaving 20 bases between them. The CDR3 sequence is 13 residues long. For the CDR3, the DNA is TGTGCCAGCAGCGAAGACAGCGACGAAGGGATTTTCTTT. It codes for CASSEDSDEGIFF.

V gene TRBV10-3 combines with J gene TRBJ1-1; 7 bases are a match to TRBD1. The CDR3 length is 14 residues. The V gene end was trimmed by 7 bases and the J gene end by 6 bases; junction bases not matched to a gene: 11. CDR1 and CDR2 (germline): ENHRY, SYGVKD. CDR3 region: CAIMETGSGAEAFF. In DNA form, the CDR3 reads TGTGCCATCATGGAGACAGGGTCGGGCGCTGAAGCTTTCTTT.